Shown below are 24 T cell receptor beta chains from a single sample sequenced in a study of cytomegalovirus exposure and HLA in healthy donors (dated by TCRdb to about 2017). Library preparation was by the immunoSEQ multiplex PCR assay. The multiplex PCR relied on a mix of 60 forward primers for TCR Vbeta segments and 13 reverse primers for TCR Jbeta segments. TCRdb retrieved this table from immuneACCESS and kept in-frame rearrangements only. Not all clones are present; in checked studies, unresolved V genes account for under half, and no reason is known for the remainder. This sample's table has entries for about 130,000 clones. The biggest ten clones account for approximately 1.7% of the sample. The sequencing input was PBMCs. Every receptor here comes from a woman aged 40 to 55 in good health and CMV-seropositive.

The V gene is TRBV5-8, the J gene TRBJ2-1; TRBD2 agrees at 13 bases. The CDR3 sequence is 15 residues long. V was pared by 3 bases and J by 9 bases, with 6 bases of the junction left unmatched. Germline values: CDR1 SGHTS, CDR2 YDEGEE. This CDR3 is CASSSLAGGFGEQFF. In nucleotides, the CDR3 is TGTGCCAGCAGCTCACTAGCGGGAGGGTTCGGTGAGCAGTTCTTC.

The chain is built from TRBV25-1 and TRBJ2-2, with a weak D call TRBD1 (6 bases). The germline CDR1 and CDR2 sequences are MGHDK and SYGVNS. V was pared by 4 bases and J by 5 bases, with 17 bases between. The CDR3 runs 16 residues. The CDR3 DNA reads TGTGCCAGCAGTGTAACAGGGTTTTTGGGGACCGGGGAGCTGTTTTTT. Amino acid sequence: CASSVTGFLGTGELFF.

The V call is TRBV2, the J call TRBJ2-5; 8 positions agree with TRBD1. The ends lost 5 bases at V and 2 bases at J; junction bases unmatched: 7. Germline values: CDR1 SNHLY, CDR2 FYNNEI. The CDR3 is 15 amino acids. CDR3 sequence: CASSWRQGFQETQYF. CDR3 DNA sequence: TGTGCCAGCAGTTGGCGACAGGGGTTTCAAGAGACCCAGTACTTC.

The chain carries TRBV5-1 and TRBJ2-5; 7 bases align to TRBD1. The J call may be incorrect, as the DNA end agrees better with TRBJ2-7. CDR1 is SGHRS and CDR2 is YFSETQ in the germline V gene. This CDR3 has 13 amino acids. The chain's CDR3 is CASGDSLTYEQYF. Written as DNA, the CDR3 is TGCGCCAGCGGGGACAGCCTGACCTACGAGCAGTACTTC.

The gene calls are TRBV29-1 and TRBJ1-1, with D unresolved. CDR3 length: 11 residues. V was clipped by 4 bases and J by 5 bases, with 8 bases between them. Germline CDR1 is SQVTM and CDR2 is ANQGSEA. CDR3 protein: CSVVRGTEAFF. The CDR3 DNA is TGCAGCGTTGTTCGAGGAACTGAAGCTTTCTTT.

The CDR3 loop reads CASSVGTREEQFF. The CDR3 DNA reads as TGTGCCAGCAGCGTAGGCACCCGGGAGGAGCAGTTCTTC. V usage is TRBV9 and J usage is TRBJ2-1, with a possible D match to TRBD2 (6 bases). Per the germline V gene, CDR1 is SGDLS and CDR2 is YYNGEE. The CDR3 spans 13 residues. V shed 0 bases and J shed 10 bases, with 11 bases lying between them.

The chain links TRBV27 to TRBJ1-4, with a tentative D call TRBD1 (5 bases). This CDR3 is built from 14 residues. Between the trimmed V and J ends, which lost 1 base and 7 bases, there was a span of 10 bases. From germline, CDR1 is MNHEY and CDR2 SMNVEV (reference sequence). CDR3: CASSLYWDSEKLFF. CDR3 sequence (DNA): TGTGCCAGCAGTTTATACTGGGACTCTGAAAAACTGTTTTTT.

The J gene is TRBJ2-1, the V gene TRBV28, with 9 bases lining up with TRBD2. Germline V gene data show CDR1 as MDHEN and CDR2 as SYDVKM. The J segment lost 10 bases and the V segment lost 8 bases, leaving 12 bases of the junction unmatched. This CDR3 contains 14 residues. DNA of the CDR3: TGTGCCAGCGTGATAGCGGGAGTATTCCGGGAGCAGTTCTTC. Protein: CASVIAGVFREQFF.

The rearrangement links TRBV6-1 to TRBJ1-4; possible D gene TRBD1, 6 bases. CDR1 and CDR2 (germline): MNHNS, SASEGT. V lost 2 bases to trimming and J lost 8 bases, with 15 bases between them. The length of the CDR3 is 15 residues. The CDR3 sequence is CASSEYREVREKLFF. Written as DNA, the CDR3 is TGTGCCAGCAGTGAATACAGGGAAGTGCGCGAAAAACTGTTTTTT.

The chain is built from TRBV19 and TRBJ2-1; a possible D gene is TRBD2 (7 bases). Germline V gene lookup returns CDR1 LNHDA and CDR2 SQIVND (reference sequence). Trimming pared 3 bases from V and 4 bases from J, leaving 13 bases between. The CDR3 totals 15 residues. CDR3 amino acids: CASSMGRGGYNEQFF. The DNA of the CDR3 is TGTGCCAGTAGTATGGGAAGGGGGGGATACAATGAGCAGTTCTTC. The full variable domain, completed using reference TRBV19 and TRBJ2-1, is DGGITQSPKYLFRKEGQNVTLSCEQNLNHDAMYWYRQDPGQGLRLIYYSQIVNDFQKGDIAEGYSVSREKKESFPLTVTSAQKNPTAFYLCASSMGRGGYNEQFFGPGTRLTVL.

V is TRBV7-9 and J is TRBJ2-7; D perhaps matches TRBD2 (5 bases). Looked up from germline, CDR1 is SEHNR and CDR2 is FQNEAQ (reference sequence). V was shortened by 5 bases and J by 4 bases, with 15 bases between the two germline ends. The CDR3 contains 14 residues. Here the CDR3 DNA reads TGTGCCAGCAGCCCCATAGCGCCTATATACGAGCAGTACTTC. This gives the protein CASSPIAPIYEQYF.

The chain links TRBV6-5 to TRBJ2-7, with D uncertain. CDR3 length: 13 amino acids. V was clipped by 0 bases and J by 1 base, with 4 bases between them. Germline CDR1 reads MNHEY; CDR2 reads SVGAGI. CDR3 sequence reads: CASSYSRSYEQYF. In DNA, the CDR3 is TGTGCCAGCAGTTACTCGCGATCCTACGAGCAGTACTTC.

The rearrangement uses TRBV19 and TRBJ1-4; D not certain. V was shortened by 5 bases and J by 6 bases, with 13 bases between the two germline ends. This CDR3 region has 14 residues. CDR1 is LNHDA, CDR2 SQIVND, per germline (reference sequence). CDR3 coding DNA: TGTGCCAGTAGTGACGGGGTGGCGGATGAAAAACTGTTTTTT. Its protein is CASSDGVADEKLFF.

The rearrangement links TRBV19 to TRBJ1-2; no definite D call. Trimming pared 3 bases from V and 3 bases from J, leaving 14 bases between. The germline CDR1 and CDR2 sequences are LNHDA and SQIVND (reference sequence). The CDR3 totals 15 residues. The CDR3, as DNA: TGTGCCAGTAGTATTCTCGCCGGGTCGGACTATGGCTACACCTTC. The encoded protein is CASSILAGSDYGYTF.

CDR3 sequence: CASTGTGVKPQHF. In DNA form, the CDR3 reads TGTGCCAGTACCGGGACAGGTGTGAAGCCCCAGCATTTT. The V gene is TRBV2, the J gene TRBJ1-5, with 8 bases lining up with TRBD1. CDR1 is SNHLY, CDR2 FYNNEI, per germline. There are 13 residues in the CDR3. V lost 9 bases and J lost 8; bases outside the gene matches: 9. The full variable domain, in which reference TRBV2 and TRBJ1-5 provide the parts outside the CDR3, is EPEVTQTPSHQVTQMGQEVILRCVPISNHLYFYWYRQILGQKVEFLVSFYNNEISEKSEIFDDQFSVERPDGSNFTLKIRSTKLEDSAMYFCASTGTGVKPQHFGDGTRLSIL.

V and J are TRBV9 and TRBJ2-1; 11 bases map to TRBD2. The J segment lost 6 bases and the V segment lost 4 bases, leaving 12 bases of the junction unmatched. This CDR3 is built from 17 residues. Germline-derived CDR1 and CDR2 are SGDLS and YYNGEE. Here the CDR3 reads CASSINQGTSGLNEQFF. The CDR3 coding sequence is TGTGCCAGCAGCATAAACCAGGGGACTAGCGGTCTCAATGAGCAGTTCTTC.

The chain is built from TRBV7-2 and TRBJ2-2, with D possibly TRBD2 on 5 matching bases. Germline lookup yields CDR1 SGHTA and CDR2 FQGNSA. There are 14 residues in the CDR3. The V end lost 4 bases, the J end lost 2 bases, and 8 bases lay between the germline ends. The chain's CDR3 is CASSYRTNTGELFF. The DNA of the CDR3 is TGTGCCAGCAGCTATCGGACTAACACCGGGGAGCTGTTTTTT.

The chain carries TRBV29-1 and TRBJ2-3, with TRBD2 identical over 7 bases. J was trimmed by 7 bases and V by 2 bases; bases with no gene match: 6. The germline gives CDR1 SQVTM, CDR2 ANQGSEA. There are 13 residues in the CDR3. The CDR3 nucleotides read TGCAGCGTTGAACCCCAAGCGGGGAATACGCAGTATTTT. Encoded protein: CSVEPQAGNTQYF.

Here the CDR3 reads CASSLEQGARTGELFF. The DNA for the CDR3 is TGTGCCAGCAGTTTAGAACAGGGGGCGAGGACCGGGGAGCTGTTTTTT. The J gene is TRBJ2-2, the V gene TRBV27, with 9 bases aligning to TRBD1. There are 16 residues in the CDR3. CDR1 is MNHEY, CDR2 SMNVEV, per germline (reference sequence). V was pared by 2 bases and J by 5 bases, with 6 bases of the junction left unmatched.

The chain combines TRBV18 with TRBJ1-5, with D uncertain. The germline V gene encodes CDR1 KGHSH and CDR2 LQKENI. Trimming removed 6 bases from V and 6 bases from J, with 15 bases in between. The CDR3 sequence is 14 residues long. The CDR3 nucleotides are TGTGCCAGCTCCGCGAAGGAGGTCAGTCAGCCCCAGCATTTT. Protein sequence: CASSAKEVSQPQHF.

This rearrangement joins TRBV5-6 to TRBJ1-4; D call uncertain. Trimming took off 4 bases at V and 8 bases at J, with 18 bases between the two ends. CDR1 SGHDT and CDR2 YYEEEE come from the germline V gene. CDR3 length: 15 amino acids. The CDR3 loop reads CASSPGGSVKEKLFF. CDR3 sequence (DNA): TGTGCCAGCAGCCCGGGAGGGAGTGTAAAGGAAAAACTGTTTTTT.

The chain carries TRBV4-3 and TRBJ2-7, with 9 bases aligning to TRBD1. V shed 5 bases, J shed 0 bases, and the junction held 5 bases outside the gene matches. The germline gives CDR1 LGHNA, CDR2 YSLEER. The CDR3 is 15 residues long. CDR3 residues: CASSTHRGLSYEQYF. The DNA of the CDR3 is TGCGCCAGCAGCACACACAGGGGGCTCTCCTACGAGCAGTACTTC.

This sequence joins TRBV7-9 and TRBJ1-5; D possibly corresponds to TRBD1 (6 bases). The V gene's germline CDR1 is SEHNR and CDR2 FQNEAQ (reference sequence). The CDR3 loop spans 15 amino acids. The ends were cut back, 0 bases at V and 1 base at J, with 7 bases in the middle. This chain's CDR3 is CASSLAGTSNQPQHF. The CDR3 coding sequence is TGTGCCAGCAGCTTAGCCGGGACAAGCAATCAGCCCCAGCATTTT.

The chain uses TRBV28 and TRBJ2-7; TRBD2 matches at 8 bases. The V and J ends lost 8 bases and 3 bases, in that order; junction bases with no gene match: 12. This CDR3 is 15 amino acids long. The germline CDR1 and CDR2 sequences are MDHEN and SYDVKM. CDR3 loop: CASRGLAGDYYEQYF. The CDR3 region has the DNA TGTGCCAGCCGGGGCCTAGCGGGCGATTACTACGAGCAGTACTTC.